The 29 T cell receptor beta chains presented below share a single source sample, sequenced in a study of blood T cell repertoires in COVID-19. TCRdb's copy holds only in-frame clones and misses some; the assay was immunoSEQ multiplex PCR. Counted here are 150,000 or so clones, approximately 88% occurring once; the ten biggest clones make up over 10%. The specimen was PBMCs or T cells enriched from blood (not recorded which). These receptors came from a woman in her sixties who had recovered from COVID-19.

The rearrangement joins TRBV28 to TRBJ1-1, with D unresolved. The V and J ends lost 7 bases and 4 bases respectively, with 16 bases between them. The CDR3 is made up of 14 amino acids. Germline values: CDR1 MDHEN, CDR2 SYDVKM. This chain's CDR3 is CASILRSRGTEAFF. CDR3 nucleotide sequence: TGTGCCAGCATCCTGAGGTCGCGCGGCACTGAAGCTTTCTTT.

This chain links TRBV2 with TRBJ2-5; D is possibly TRBD1 (6 bases). The germline V and J ends were trimmed by 8 bases and 5 bases, with 18 bases remaining between them. Germline V gene data show CDR1 as SNHLY and CDR2 as FYNNEI. CDR3 length equals 14 residues. CDR3 in amino acids: CASGSQGVRETQYF. In DNA, the CDR3 is TGTGCCAGCGGATCACAGGGTGTCCGCGAGACCCAGTACTTC.

The chain links TRBV30 to TRBJ2-3; possible D gene TRBD1, 5 bases. There are 11 residues in the CDR3. The germline V gene has CDR1 GTSNPN and CDR2 SVGIG (reference sequence). V shed 1 base and J shed 6 bases, with 5 bases lying between them. The CDR3 DNA reads TGTGCCTGGAGTGAGGGGGATACGCAGTATTTT. Translating gives CAWSEGDTQYF. The complete variable domain, with remaining parts taken from reference TRBV30 and TRBJ2-3, reads SQTIHQWPATLVQPVGSPLSLECTVEGTSNPNLYWYRQAAGRGLQLLFYSVGIGQISSEVPQNLSASRPQDRQFILSSKKLLLSDSGFYLCAWSEGDTQYFGPGTRLTVL.

The chain uses TRBV3-1 (or the pseudogene TRBV3-2) and TRBJ2-7; TRBD2 matches 11 bases. Germline CDR1 and CDR2: LGHDT and YNNKEL (reference sequence). The V and J ends lost 1 base and 2 bases, in that order; junction bases with no gene match: 10. The CDR3 totals 18 residues. CDR3 nucleotides: TGTGCCAGCAGCCAAGCCTGGGAACAGGGACTAGCGGCCTACGAGCAGTACTTC. Its protein product is CASSQAWEQGLAAYEQYF.

This clone was detected once. The chain couples TRBV10-2 to TRBJ2-3; 9 bases align to TRBD1. The CDR3 spans 15 residues. Germline CDR1 and CDR2: WSHSY and SAAADI. The V segment lost 5 bases and the J segment 0 bases; nucleotides outside the gene matches: 3. CDR3 DNA sequence: TGCGCCAGCAGTTCCGGGACAGGGAGCACAGATACGCAGTATTTT. It translates to CASSSGTGSTDTQYF.

This CDR3 is CATSEAQGTQPQHF. CDR3 nucleotide sequence: TGTGCCACTAGCGAGGCCCAGGGGACTCAGCCCCAGCATTTT. The chain has TRBV24-1 and TRBJ1-5, with D possibly TRBD1 on 6 matching bases. The CDR3 runs 14 residues. The germline V gene encodes CDR1 KGHDR and CDR2 SFDVKD. V was shortened by 10 bases and J by 6 bases, with 18 bases between the two germline ends.

CDR3 nucleotide sequence: TGTGCCAGTAGTATCGGGGGAGGGAGAACGAACACTGAAGCTTTCTTT. The encoded protein is CASSIGGGRTNTEAFF. V and J are TRBV19 and TRBJ1-1, with D perhaps TRBD1 (5 bases). Trimming removed 3 bases from V and 1 base from J, with 15 bases in between. Per the germline V gene, CDR1 is LNHDA and CDR2 is SQIVND (reference sequence). The CDR3 is 16 residues long.

CDR3 residues: CASSPQQGTLRETQYF. CDR3 bases: TGTGCCAGCTCACCACAACAGGGGACGTTGAGGGAGACCCAGTACTTC. The chain uses TRBV18 and TRBJ2-5; TRBD1 aligns across 7 bases. Germline trimming cut 1 base from V and 5 bases from J; bases unmatched to any gene: 10. The germline V gene has CDR1 KGHSH and CDR2 LQKENI. CDR3 length equals 16 residues.

J is TRBJ2-1 and V is TRBV7-8; D uncertain. This CDR3 has 15 amino acids. Trimming shortened V by 5 bases and J by 0 bases, and 11 bases separated the two germline ends. From germline, CDR1 is SGHVS and CDR2 FQNEAQ. The CDR3 protein is CASSTHTNSYNEQFF. The CDR3 region has the DNA TGTGCCAGCAGCACCCATACTAACTCCTACAATGAGCAGTTCTTC. Full variable domain (missing parts from reference TRBV7-8 and TRBJ2-1): GAGVSQSPRYKVAKRGQDVALRCDPISGHVSLFWYQQALGQGPEFLTYFQNEAQLDKSGLPSDRFFAERPEGSVSTLKIQRTQQEDSAVYLCASSTHTNSYNEQFFGPGTRLTVL.

A few counts support this clone. J is TRBJ1-5 and V is TRBV28, with 12 nucleotides matching TRBD1. V lost 3 bases to trimming and J lost 2 bases; unmatched junction nucleotides: 14. Germline assignment: CDR1 MDHEN and CDR2 SYDVKM. This CDR3 contains 20 residues. CDR3 sequence: CASSFSPQWDRGLGNQPQHF. CDR3 bases: TGTGCCAGCAGTTTCTCCCCTCAGTGGGACAGGGGGCTAGGCAATCAGCCCCAGCATTTT.

The rearrangement uses TRBV19 and TRBJ1-2, with D unclear. Germline V CDR1 and CDR2: LNHDA, SQIVND (reference sequence). This CDR3 is 17 amino acids long. Trimming cost V 6 bases and J 4 bases, with 24 bases left between them. The CDR3 protein is CASSRGSTYTSAYGYTF. DNA of the CDR3: TGTGCCAGTAGCCGCGGGTCGACGTATACTAGCGCCTATGGCTACACCTTC.

J is TRBJ1-6 and V is TRBV19; 8 nucleotides line up with TRBD1. The CDR3 loop spans 15 amino acids. V shed 7 bases, J shed 9 bases, and the junction held 11 bases outside the gene matches. In germline, CDR1 is LNHDA, CDR2 SQIVND (reference sequence). In DNA form, the CDR3 reads TGTGCCAGTAATACGGGAAACAGGGGGAGTTCACCCCTCCACTTT. Its translation is CASNTGNRGSSPLHF.

Here the CDR3 DNA reads TGTGCCAGCAGTTACCAGGTGAACACTGAAGCTTTCTTT. It yields the protein CASSYQVNTEAFF. The chain couples TRBV2 to TRBJ1-1; D gene uncertain. Trimming left V 5 bases short and J 0 bases short, with 7 bases between. CDR1 is SNHLY and CDR2 is FYNNEI in the germline V gene. CDR3 size: 13 residues.

The V call is TRBV3-1 (or the pseudogene TRBV3-2), the J call TRBJ2-7; no clear D gene. The V and J ends lost 0 bases and 4 bases respectively, with 10 bases between them. The CDR3 loop spans 14 amino acids. Germline V CDR1 and CDR2: LGHDT, YNNKEL (reference sequence). The CDR3 sequence: CASSQDWNRYEQYF. CDR3 nucleotides: TGTGCCAGCAGCCAAGATTGGAACAGATACGAGCAGTACTTC.

J is TRBJ2-3 and V is TRBV28; TRBD1 matches 8 bases. The CDR3 spans 15 residues. The germline CDR1 and CDR2 sequences are MDHEN and SYDVKM. J was trimmed by 2 bases and V by 9 bases; bases with no gene match: 10. The CDR3 loop reads CASTLRTGYTDTQYF. In nucleotides, the CDR3 is TGTGCCAGTACCCTCAGGACAGGGTACACAGATACGCAGTATTTT.

This clone was seen more than once but under ten times. The chain is built from TRBV3-1 (or the pseudogene TRBV3-2) and TRBJ1-1, with a possible D match to TRBD1 (6 bases). The length of the CDR3 is 14 residues. The ends were cut back, 6 bases at V and 0 bases at J, with 11 bases in the middle. CDR1 is LGHDT, CDR2 YNNKEL, per germline (reference sequence). The CDR3 region has the DNA TGTGCCAGCAGTTCTACAGGGATGAACACTGAAGCTTTCTTT. Translated: CASSSTGMNTEAFF.

This clone was seen once. The rearrangement joins TRBV12-3 or TRBV12-4 to TRBJ2-3; D remains ambiguous. The CDR3 contains 13 residues. Trimming removed 3 bases from V and 2 bases from J, with 6 bases in between. CDR3 coding DNA: TGTGCCAGCAGTTTGGGCCACACAGATACGCAGTATTTT. Translated: CASSLGHTDTQYF.

This clone has just one count. The chain uses TRBV7-9 and TRBJ2-1; 7 bases align to TRBD1. The trim removed 1 base at V and 7 bases at J, leaving 4 bases unmatched. The germline gives CDR1 SEHNR, CDR2 FQNEAQ (reference sequence). The CDR3 length is 14 residues. CDR3 DNA sequence: TGTGCCAGCAGCTTAGGAGGGGGCTCAAATGAGCAGTTCTTC. Its protein product is CASSLGGGSNEQFF.

This clone was seen just once. This chain uses TRBV5-1 with TRBJ2-5; perhaps TRBD1 as D (5 bases). The ends were cut back, 1 base at V and 2 bases at J, with 9 bases in the middle. Per germline, CDR1 SGHRS and CDR2 YFSETQ. This CDR3 region has 14 residues. The CDR3 loop reads CASSLMQGQETQYF. In DNA, the CDR3 is TGCGCCAGCAGCTTGATGCAGGGTCAAGAGACCCAGTACTTC.

This chain uses TRBV14 with TRBJ2-2; 10 bases fit TRBD2. Trimming at V came to 2 bases and at J to 6 bases, leaving 9 bases not matched to a gene. Germline V gives CDR1 SGHDN, CDR2 FVKESK. The CDR3 runs 17 residues. The CDR3 bases are TGTGCCAGCAGCCAACCGGGACTAGCGAACGGGGCCGGGGAGCTGTTTTTT. Translation: CASSQPGLANGAGELFF.

This clone was counted between two and nine times. The V and J genes are TRBV28 and TRBJ1-3, with a possible D match to TRBD1 (5 bases). The length of the CDR3 is 15 residues. Germline assignment: CDR1 MDHEN and CDR2 SYDVKM. V dropped 5 bases and J dropped 4 bases, with 15 bases sitting between them. In nucleotides, the CDR3 is TGTGCCAGCAGTCCTCATATGACAGCAGGAAACACCATATATTTT. It translates to CASSPHMTAGNTIYF.

A single count supports this clone. The chain's CDR3 is CASSLTGGDTIYF. CDR3 nucleotides: TGTGCCAGCAGTTTGACAGGGGGAGACACCATATATTTT. V gene TRBV27 combines with J gene TRBJ1-3, with TRBD1 matching over 9 bases. The CDR3 runs to 13 residues. Germline CDR1 reads MNHEY; CDR2 reads SMNVEV (reference sequence). The V gene end was trimmed by 3 bases and the J gene end by 8 bases; junction bases not matched to a gene: 2.

The chain links TRBV6-1 to TRBJ2-1; tentatively, D is TRBD2 (6 bases). Germline V lookup: CDR1 MNHNS, CDR2 SASEGT. The CDR3 is made up of 14 amino acids. The ends were cut back, 3 bases at V and 3 bases at J, with 9 bases in the middle. CDR3: CASSEGLVYNEQFF. DNA of the CDR3: TGTGCCAGCAGTGAGGGACTCGTCTACAATGAGCAGTTCTTC.

The chain has TRBV6-1 and TRBJ1-3; no reliable D call. In germline, CDR1 is MNHNS, CDR2 SASEGT. With 2 bases removed from V and 0 bases from J, the gap between germline ends came to 8 bases. The CDR3 consists of 15 residues. The CDR3 sequence: CASSERRNSGNTIYF. CDR3 DNA sequence: TGTGCCAGCAGTGAACGCAGAAACTCTGGAAACACCATATATTTT.

This clone was counted once. The genes are TRBV2 and TRBJ2-1; 10 nucleotides match TRBD2. This CDR3 has 12 amino acids. The germline V gene encodes CDR1 SNHLY and CDR2 FYNNEI. The CDR3 region is CTSGAIKSEQFF. The CDR3 DNA is TGTACTAGCGGGGCCATTAAGAGTGAGCAGTTCTTC.

The chain uses TRBV6-5 and TRBJ1-1, with TRBD1 as a possible D gene (6 bases). The CDR3 has 16 amino acids. The germline V gene encodes CDR1 MNHEY and CDR2 SVGAGI. Trimming left V 2 bases short and J 0 bases short, with 13 bases between. The CDR3 DNA reads TGTGCCAGCAGTTACGGAACAGGGATCATGAACACTGAAGCTTTCTTT. Amino acids: CASSYGTGIMNTEAFF.

The genes are TRBV5-5 and TRBJ2-3; TRBD2 agrees at 7 bases. Germline assignment: CDR1 SGHKS and CDR2 YYEKEE (reference sequence). There are 15 residues in the CDR3. V was pared by 2 bases and J by 5 bases, with 8 bases of the junction left unmatched. The CDR3 sequence is CASSFPSGGRDTQYF. CDR3 nucleotide sequence: TGTGCCAGCAGCTTCCCTAGCGGAGGGAGAGATACGCAGTATTTT.

The CDR3 bases are TGTGCCAGCAGCGTAATTGCACTAGCGGACTCCTACAATGAGCAGTTCTTC. Translation: CASSVIALADSYNEQFF. This rearrangement joins TRBV9 to TRBJ2-1, with 8 bases aligning to TRBD2. The CDR3 has 17 amino acids. V lost 1 base and J lost 0; bases outside the gene matches: 6. Germline V gene data show CDR1 as SGDLS and CDR2 as YYNGEE. Supplemented by reference TRBV9 and TRBJ2-1, the full variable domain reads DSGVTQTPKHLITATGQRVTLRCSPRSGDLSVYWYQQSLDQGLQFLIQYYNGEERAKGNILERFSAQQFPDLHSELNLSSLELGDSALYFCASSVIALADSYNEQFFGPGTRLTVL.

V and J are TRBV30 and TRBJ2-3; D is possibly TRBD2 (6 bases). The CDR3 runs 13 residues. The germline gives CDR1 GTSNPN, CDR2 SVGIG (reference sequence). Trimming removed 6 bases at V and 0 bases at J, with 10 bases between. The CDR3: CACLSGSTDTQYF. In DNA, the CDR3 is TGTGCCTGCTTAAGCGGGAGCACAGATACGCAGTATTTT.